The clone carrying this T cell receptor (beta chain) was detected many times. Its antigen is not known. The CDR3 regions of TCR beta were amplified from RNA transcripts. The HTBI primer set served for first-round RT-PCR of the TCR CDR3. TCRdb redid the calling of the multiplex PCR reads with MiXCR, one entry per CDR3 protein. The sample records about 600,000 distinct CDR3 sequences, around 16% being singletons. The CDR3 runs 14 residues. Trimming cost V 6 bases and J 6 bases, with 18 bases left between them. CDR1 is DFQATT and CDR2 is SNEGSKA in the germline V gene (reference sequence). The sample comes from a study of T cells in Graves' hyperthyroidism and ophthalmopathy. Across the study: Pretreatment peripheral blood was obtained at initial diagnosis. Study-level points and caveats: Researchers report that a 13 V-J model separated ophthalmopathy from stable hyperthyroidism.

Sequenced input: blood. The genes are TRBV20-1 and TRBJ2-1, with D possibly matching TRBD2 (5 bases). The TCR originated in a woman in her thirties or forties with Graves' ophthalmopathy. As DNA, the CDR3 is TGCAGTGCAAGCGCGAGGGCTAGAGGCAATGAGCAGTTCTTC. As protein: CSASARARGNEQFF.